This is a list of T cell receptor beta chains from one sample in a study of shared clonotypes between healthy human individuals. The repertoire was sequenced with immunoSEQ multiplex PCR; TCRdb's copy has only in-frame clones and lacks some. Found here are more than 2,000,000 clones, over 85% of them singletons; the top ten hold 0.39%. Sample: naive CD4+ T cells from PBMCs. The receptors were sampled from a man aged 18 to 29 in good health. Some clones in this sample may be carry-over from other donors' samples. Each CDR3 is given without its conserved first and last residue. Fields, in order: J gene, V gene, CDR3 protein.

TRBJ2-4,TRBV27,ASSSPPNIQY
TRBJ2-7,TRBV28,ASSRPIAYEQY
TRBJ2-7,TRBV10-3,AIAGSGREAYEQY
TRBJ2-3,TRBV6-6,ASRDGTSVYTQY
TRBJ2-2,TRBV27,ASSSFNRGITGELF
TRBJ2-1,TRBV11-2,ASSKPGASSSYNEQF
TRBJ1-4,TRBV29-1,SAVGQSNEKLF
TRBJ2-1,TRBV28,ASSHLGLAGTSYNEQF
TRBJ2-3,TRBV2,ASRTRLGQGRTDTQY
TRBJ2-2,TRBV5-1,ASSVRPGLQLSGELF
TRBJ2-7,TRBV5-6,ASSLTAYEQY
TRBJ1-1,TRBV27,ASSLPMTGYHTEAF
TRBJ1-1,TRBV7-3,ASSFSGLNTEAF
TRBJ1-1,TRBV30,AWSKGTEAF
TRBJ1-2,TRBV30,AWSVFPLHGYT
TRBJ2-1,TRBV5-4,ASSPDLMVNEQF
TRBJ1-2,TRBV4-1,ASSQDNGFDYGYT
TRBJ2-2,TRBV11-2,ASSLGRRTGELF
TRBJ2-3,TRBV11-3,ASSQDREEDTQY
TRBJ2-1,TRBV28,ASSLTPYNEQF